These T cell receptor beta chains were read from a single sample in a study of CXCR4 blockade with PD-1 therapy in pancreatic cancer. Assay: immunoSEQ multiplex PCR; the TCRdb copy retains only in-frame clones and omits some. Of about 2,500 clones detected, 35% to 50% appear once; the ten largest clones hold 15% to 20%. The sample was tumor tissue. The receptors come from a human donor with pancreatic ductal adenocarcinoma. Both conserved end residues are part of each CDR3. Fields, in order: V gene, clone size, CDR3 length, J gene, D gene, CDR3 protein, CDR3 DNA. The D gene is left open where the match is weak. Clone size is stated in some rows and not others, as once, few, many or a class when expanded.

TRBV18	NA	18	TRBJ2-2	TRBD2	CASSLLPGGNANTGELFF	TGTGCCAGCTCGCTACTACCGGGGGGGAATGCGAACACCGGGGAGCTGTTTTTT
TRBV4-1	NA	16	TRBJ2-2	NA	CASSQAMGLNTGELFF	TGCGCCAGCAGCCAAGCCATGGGGTTGAACACCGGGGAGCTGTTTTTT
TRBV2	few	12	TRBJ2-7	TRBD1	CASSLQGLGQYF	TGTGCCAGCAGCCTACAGGGGCTCGGGCAGTACTTC
TRBV28	NA	18	TRBJ1-2	NA	CASSGVAGILRLSTGYTF	TGTGCCAGCAGTGGGGTGGCCGGGATACTAAGGCTATCCACTGGCTACACCTTC
TRBV6-8	NA	16	TRBJ2-4	TRBD2	CASSYSTAGGKNIQYF	TGTGCCAGCAGTTACTCGACCGCGGGAGGTAAAAACATTCAGTACTTC
TRBV10-3	large	17	TRBJ2-3	TRBD2	CAISESGTSARPDTQYF	TGTGCCATCAGTGAGTCGGGGACTAGCGCTCGGCCAGATACGCAGTATTTT
TRBV19	NA	12	TRBJ1-1	NA	CASSMERTEAFF	TGTGCCAGTAGTATGGAGCGCACTGAAGCTTTCTTT
TRBV6-1	medium-sized	16	TRBJ2-5	TRBD2	CASSEASSGGGETQYF	TGTGCCAGCAGTGAAGCTTCTAGCGGGGGTGGAGAGACCCAGTACTTC
TRBV19	large	11	TRBJ2-7	NA	CASRQLGEQYF	TGTGCCAGTCGACAGTTGGGAGAGCAGTACTTC
TRBV19	few	15	TRBJ1-1	NA	CASSIAHSINTEAFF	TGTGCCAGTAGTATAGCTCACAGTATTAACACTGAAGCTTTCTTT
TRBV28	hyperexpanded	14	TRBJ1-1	NA	CASRRNLEDTEAFF	TGTGCCAGCAGAAGAAATTTGGAGGACACTGAAGCTTTCTTT
TRBV9	NA	14	TRBJ2-1	TRBD1	CASSVEPTGYEQFF	TGTGCCAGCAGCGTAGAACCGACAGGGTACGAGCAGTTCTTC
TRBV14	NA	15	TRBJ2-5	NA	CASSQMDTRQETQYF	TGTGCCAGCAGCCAAATGGACACCCGCCAAGAGACCCAGTACTTC
TRBV6-8	few	13	TRBJ2-3	NA	CASRQGYTDTQYF	TGTGCCAGCAGGCAGGGATACACAGATACGCAGTATTTT
TRBV19	NA	16	TRBJ2-3	NA	CASSIGSRIITDTQYF	TGTGCCAGTAGTATAGGTAGCCGCATCATCACAGATACGCAGTATTTT
TRBV11-3	NA	14	TRBJ2-4	NA	CASSAGGEENIQYF	TGTGCCAGCAGTGCCGGGGGCGAGGAAAACATTCAGTACTTC
TRBV19	NA	14	TRBJ2-1	TRBD1	CASGERGRLNEQFF	TGTGCCAGTGGGGAGAGGGGGCGCCTCAATGAGCAGTTCTTC
TRBV6-8	large	13	TRBJ1-5	NA	CASSEGTNQPQHF	TGTGCCAGCAGTGAGGGGACCAATCAGCCCCAGCATTTT
TRBV19	NA	15	TRBJ2-1	TRBD1	CASKADRSSYNEQFF	TGTGCCAGTAAGGCGGACAGGAGCTCCTACAATGAGCAGTTCTTC
TRBV28	NA	13	TRBJ1-5	NA	CASSLLQGQPQHF	TGTGCCAGCAGTTTACTTCAGGGGCAGCCCCAGCATTTT
TRBV10-2	NA	15	TRBJ2-1	TRBD2	CASSDPPSGINEQFF	TGCGCCAGCAGTGATCCACCTAGCGGGATCAATGAGCAGTTCTTC
TRBV9	NA	13	TRBJ2-1	NA	CASSGTSYNEQFF	TGTGCCAGCAGTGGGACTTCCTACAATGAGCAGTTCTTC
TRBV15	NA	14	TRBJ2-5	NA	CATSRDQAAETQYF	TGTGCCACCAGCAGAGATCAAGCAGCAGAGACCCAGTACTTC
TRBV15	NA	15	TRBJ1-2	NA	CATSRNTDRPRSYTF	TGTGCCACCAGCAGAAATACAGACAGACCTCGGAGCTACACCTTC
TRBV19	NA	14	TRBJ2-7	NA	CASSIRTSEYEQYF	TGTGCCAGTAGTATTAGAACCTCGGAATACGAGCAGTACTTC